Listed here are 19 T cell receptor beta chains from one sample, sequenced in a study of T-cell memory formation after mild COVID-19. TCRdb fed the 5' RACE reads into MiXCR, producing one record per CDR3 protein. The sample has fewer than 450,000 distinct CDR3 sequences; 20% to 25% are singletons. Sequencing was performed on PBMCs or a T cell subset sorted from them (not recorded which). These receptors originate from an adult woman who had mild COVID-19 (a few samples of this study predate the infection). Cell type and time point are not known.

The chain has TRBV12-3 or TRBV12-4 and TRBJ2-1; the D call may be TRBD1 or TRBD2 (5 bases each). The V end was cut by 5 bases, the J end by 10 bases, with 15 bases between. This CDR3 region has 13 residues. CDR3 protein: CASSRGGFEEQFF. CDR3 nucleotide sequence: TGTGCCAGCAGTAGGGGCGGGTTTGAAGAGCAGTTCTTC.

The chain combines TRBV15 with TRBJ2-5; D might be TRBD2 (5 bases). Germline V gene lookup returns CDR1 LNHNV and CDR2 YYDKDF (reference sequence). V was shortened by 0 bases and J by 4 bases, with 18 bases between the two germline ends. The CDR3 runs to 17 residues. This CDR3 is CATSRDGSAGPGETQYF. CDR3 nucleotide sequence: TGTGCCACCAGCAGAGATGGTTCCGCGGGCCCCGGAGAGACCCAGTACTTC.

A few counts support this clonotype. The chain links TRBV12-3 or TRBV12-4 to TRBJ1-2; TRBD1 matches 7 bases. This CDR3 comprises 14 residues. The J segment lost 4 bases and the V segment lost 4 bases, leaving 6 bases of the junction unmatched. The DNA for the CDR3 is TGTGCCAGCAGTTCGACAGGGTGGCGCTATGGCTACACCTTC. Encoded protein: CASSSTGWRYGYTF.

The chain combines TRBV7-9 with TRBJ2-7, with D possibly being TRBD1 (6 bases). The germline V gene has CDR1 SEHNR and CDR2 FQNEAQ (reference sequence). Trimming left V 4 bases short and J 2 bases short, with 15 bases between. This CDR3 has 15 residues. The CDR3 DNA follows: TGTGCCAGCAGCTCCAGGGACATCTCAACCTACGAGCAGTACTTC. Its translation: CASSSRDISTYEQYF.

This clonotype has more than one count but fewer than ten. This chain joins TRBV6-5 and TRBJ2-7; either TRBD1 or TRBD2 may supply D (5 bases each). Germline V gives CDR1 MNHEY, CDR2 SVGAGI. The CDR3 has 12 amino acids. Trimming cost V 6 bases and J 6 bases, with 12 bases left between them. The CDR3 bases are TGTGCCAGCAGCCAGAGAGGGGTCGAGCAGTACTTC. This sequence encodes CASSQRGVEQYF.

This clonotype was counted only a few times. J is TRBJ2-7 and V is TRBV5-5; 9 nucleotides align to TRBD1. Germline lookup yields CDR1 SGHKS and CDR2 YYEKEE (reference sequence). V shed 4 bases, J shed 3 bases, and the junction held 8 bases outside the gene matches. This CDR3 region has 15 residues. CDR3 region: CASSPGTGSYYEQYF. The CDR3 region has the DNA TGTGCCAGCAGCCCCGGGACAGGGAGCTACTACGAGCAGTACTTC.

The sample holds a few counts of this clonotype. The chain carries TRBV12-3 or TRBV12-4 and TRBJ1-1; D is unresolved. V was pared by 9 bases and J by 7 bases, with 15 bases between. The CDR3 runs to 12 residues. Here the CDR3 reads CASRNSNYEAFF. CDR3 sequence (DNA): TGTGCCAGTCGGAACAGTAATTATGAAGCTTTCTTT.

There are many counts of this clonotype. The chain uses TRBV4-1 and TRBJ2-3; TRBD2 matches 12 bases. V dropped 4 bases and J dropped 5; count of bases not matched to a gene: 10. Per germline, CDR1 MGHRA and CDR2 YSYEKL. The CDR3 is 17 amino acids. CDR3 residues: CASSLLASGGAGDTQYF. CDR3 in DNA: TGCGCCAGCAGCCTCCTTGCTAGCGGGGGGGCGGGAGATACGCAGTATTTT.

This clonotype has just one count. J is TRBJ1-3 and V is TRBV29-1, with D possibly being TRBD1 (5 bases). This CDR3 contains 13 residues. V was cut by 6 bases and J by 1 base, with 10 bases left in between. Germline V gene sequence: CDR1 SQVTM, CDR2 ANQGSEA. CDR3 residues: CSVAGLSGNTIYF. In DNA, the CDR3 is TGCAGCGTGGCAGGGCTTTCTGGAAACACCATATATTTT.

There are a few counts of this clonotype. The chain employs TRBV5-1 and TRBJ2-4; 8 nucleotides align to TRBD1. V dropped 0 bases and J dropped 3; count of bases not matched to a gene: 2. Germline V gene data show CDR1 as SGHRS and CDR2 as YFSETQ. This CDR3 has 15 residues. This CDR3 reads CASSLGTGYKNIQYF. CDR3 DNA sequence: TGCGCCAGCAGCTTGGGGACAGGGTACAAAAACATTCAGTACTTC. Drawing the rest from reference TRBV5-1 and TRBJ2-4, the complete variable domain is KAGVTQTPRYLIKTRGQQVTLSCSPISGHRSVSWYQQTPGQGLQFLFEYFSETQRNKGNFPGRFSGRQFSNSRSEMNVSTLELGDSALYLCASSLGTGYKNIQYFGAGTRLSVL.

V gene TRBV12-3 or TRBV12-4 combines with J gene TRBJ2-7; tentatively, D is TRBD2 (5 bases). Trimming pared 7 bases from V and 6 bases from J, leaving 16 bases between. The CDR3 spans 13 residues. The CDR3 nucleotides read TGTGCCAGCAACTATAATCTAGCACTCGAGCAGTACTTC. Amino acids: CASNYNLALEQYF.

Note on this clonotype: One end of the junction is discordant with germline, which a read error may explain. The rearrangement joins TRBV9 to TRBJ2-7, with TRBD2 matching over 9 bases. The germline gives CDR1 SGDLS, CDR2 YYNGEE. The CDR3 has 19 amino acids. The CDR3 loop is CASTVGPAASGVRGDEQYF. The CDR3 DNA is TGTGCCAGCACCGTAGGCCCAGCTGCTAGCGGGGTACGGGGGGACGAGCAGTACTTC.

Only a few counts were recorded for this clonotype. The V and J genes are TRBV6-2 or TRBV6-3 and TRBJ1-5; D possibly corresponds to TRBD1 (5 bases). This CDR3 is 16 amino acids long. The germline V gene encodes CDR1 MNHEY and CDR2 SVGEGT. V lost 6 bases and J 3 bases, leaving 18 bases between the germline ends. The CDR3 loop reads CASRAQSSRVNQPQHF. The DNA for the CDR3 is TGTGCCAGCAGGGCCCAGAGTAGCAGGGTCAATCAGCCCCAGCATTTT.

This clonotype showed up just a few times. The rearrangement joins TRBV25-1 to TRBJ2-5; no clear D gene. Germline assignment: CDR1 MGHDK and CDR2 SYGVNS. The CDR3 is made up of 13 amino acids. Trimming cost V 5 bases and J 0 bases, with 7 bases left between them. The chain's CDR3 is CASSYRHQETQYF. The CDR3 bases are TGTGCCAGCAGTTACAGACACCAAGAGACCCAGTACTTC.

The J gene is TRBJ2-1, the V gene TRBV7-8, with TRBD1 identical over 9 bases. This CDR3 spans 17 amino acids. The V gene's germline CDR1 is SGHVS and CDR2 FQNEAQ. Trimming took 0 bases from V and 4 from J; bases not matched to a gene: 7. The CDR3 region is CASSLASGTGQYNEQFF. The CDR3 DNA reads TGTGCCAGCAGCTTAGCGTCCGGGACAGGGCAATACAATGAGCAGTTCTTC.

The CDR3 here is CASSLPGLADTDTQYF. The CDR3 bases are TGTGCCAGCAGTCTACCAGGACTAGCGGACACAGATACGCAGTATTTT. V usage is TRBV12-3 or TRBV12-4 and J usage is TRBJ2-3; 10 positions match TRBD2. V was clipped by 5 bases and J by 2 bases; unmatched bases: 7. The CDR3 contains 16 residues.

This clonotype was seen a handful of times. The V gene is TRBV5-1, the J gene TRBJ2-1; 7 positions match TRBD1. Germline V lookup: CDR1 SGHRS, CDR2 YFSETQ. This CDR3 region has 16 residues. V was clipped by 4 bases and J by 7 bases; unmatched bases: 14. As DNA, the CDR3 is TGCGCCAGCAGCCCTAAAGACAGGGTTGTTGTTAATGAGCAGTTCTTC. Translated, it gives CASSPKDRVVVNEQFF. Combining the CDR3 with reference TRBV5-1 and TRBJ2-1 gives the whole variable domain KAGVTQTPRYLIKTRGQQVTLSCSPISGHRSVSWYQQTPGQGLQFLFEYFSETQRNKGNFPGRFSGRQFSNSRSEMNVSTLELGDSALYLCASSPKDRVVVNEQFFGPGTRLTVL.

The gene calls are TRBV11-3 and TRBJ2-7; the match to TRBD1 covers 7 bases. The CDR3 runs to 15 residues. CDR1 SGHNT and CDR2 YENEEA come from the germline V gene. V lost 4 bases to trimming and J lost 4 bases; unmatched junction nucleotides: 10. The CDR3 DNA reads as TGTGCCAGCAGCTCTCGGGACAGAGCGTGGTACGAGCAGTACTTC. It codes for CASSSRDRAWYEQYF.

This clonotype showed up just a few times. The chain employs TRBV5-1 and TRBJ2-3; the D gene could be TRBD1 or TRBD2 (6 bases each). With 3 bases removed from V and 1 base from J, the gap between germline ends came to 15 bases. The CDR3 totals 16 residues. In germline, CDR1 is SGHRS, CDR2 YFSETQ. The DNA of the CDR3 is TGCGCCAGCAGCTGGAGGGGGGCCGAGGGCACAGATACGCAGTATTTT. Its protein product is CASSWRGAEGTDTQYF.